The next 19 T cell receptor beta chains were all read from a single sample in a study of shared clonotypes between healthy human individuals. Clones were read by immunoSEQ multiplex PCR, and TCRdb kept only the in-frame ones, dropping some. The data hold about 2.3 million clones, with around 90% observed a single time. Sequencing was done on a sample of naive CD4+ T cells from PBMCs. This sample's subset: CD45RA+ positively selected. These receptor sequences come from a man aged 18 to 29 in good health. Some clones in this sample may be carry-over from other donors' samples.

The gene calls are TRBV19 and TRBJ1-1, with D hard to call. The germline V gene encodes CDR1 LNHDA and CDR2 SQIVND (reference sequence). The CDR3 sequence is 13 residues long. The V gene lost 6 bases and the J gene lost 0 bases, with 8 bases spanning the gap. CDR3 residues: CASRDFMNTEAFF. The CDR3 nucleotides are TGTGCCAGTAGGGACTTCATGAACACTGAAGCTTTCTTT.

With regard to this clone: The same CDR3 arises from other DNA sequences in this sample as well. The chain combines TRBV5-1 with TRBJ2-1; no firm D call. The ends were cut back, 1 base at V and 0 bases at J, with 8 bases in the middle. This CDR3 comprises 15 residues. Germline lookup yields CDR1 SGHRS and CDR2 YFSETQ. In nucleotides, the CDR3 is TGCGCCAGCAGCTTGACCCTTAGCTCCTACAATGAGCAGTTCTTC. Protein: CASSLTLSSYNEQFF.

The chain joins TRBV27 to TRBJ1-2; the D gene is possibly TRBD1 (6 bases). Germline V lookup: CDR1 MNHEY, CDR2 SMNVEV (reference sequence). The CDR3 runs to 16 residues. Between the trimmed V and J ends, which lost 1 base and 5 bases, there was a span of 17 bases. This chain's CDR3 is CASSLYAGTILYGYTF. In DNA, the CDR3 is TGTGCCAGCAGTTTATATGCCGGGACAATTTTATATGGCTACACCTTC.

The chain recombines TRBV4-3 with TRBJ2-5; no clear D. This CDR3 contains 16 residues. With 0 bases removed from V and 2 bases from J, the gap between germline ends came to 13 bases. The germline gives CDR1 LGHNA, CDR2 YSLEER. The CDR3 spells CASSQDFGQTQETQYF. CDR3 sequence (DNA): TGCGCCAGCAGCCAAGATTTCGGGCAGACTCAAGAGACCCAGTACTTC.

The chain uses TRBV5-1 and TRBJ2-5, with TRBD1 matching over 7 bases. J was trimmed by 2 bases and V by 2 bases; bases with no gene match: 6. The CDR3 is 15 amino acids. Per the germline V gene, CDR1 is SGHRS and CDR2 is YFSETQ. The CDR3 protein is CASSFRDSVQETQYF. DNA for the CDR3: TGCGCCAGCAGCTTCCGGGACAGCGTTCAAGAGACCCAGTACTTC.

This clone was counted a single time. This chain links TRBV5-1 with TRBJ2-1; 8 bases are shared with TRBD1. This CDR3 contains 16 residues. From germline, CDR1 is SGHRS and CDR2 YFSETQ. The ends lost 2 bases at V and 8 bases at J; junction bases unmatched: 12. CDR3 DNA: TGCGCCAGCAGCTTCTGGACAGGGAAGAGGTCTGATGAGCAGTTCTTC. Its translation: CASSFWTGKRSDEQFF.

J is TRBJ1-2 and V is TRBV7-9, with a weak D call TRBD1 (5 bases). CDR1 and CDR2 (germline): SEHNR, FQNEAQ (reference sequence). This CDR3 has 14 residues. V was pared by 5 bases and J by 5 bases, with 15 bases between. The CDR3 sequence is CASSPQGGEYGYTF. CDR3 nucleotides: TGTGCCAGCAGCCCCCAGGGTGGGGAGTATGGCTACACCTTC. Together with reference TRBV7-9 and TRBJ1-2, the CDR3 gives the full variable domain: DTGVSQNPRHKITKRGQNVTFRCDPISEHNRLYWYRQTLGQGPEFLTYFQNEAQLEKSRLLSDRFSAERPKGSFSTLEIQRTEQGDSAMYLCASSPQGGEYGYTFGSGTRLTVV.

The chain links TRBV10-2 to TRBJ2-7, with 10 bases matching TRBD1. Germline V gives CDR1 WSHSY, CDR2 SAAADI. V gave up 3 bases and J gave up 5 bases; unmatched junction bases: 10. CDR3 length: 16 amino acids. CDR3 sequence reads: CASSDWTGGFGNEQYF. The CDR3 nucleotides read TGCGCCAGCAGTGATTGGACAGGGGGGTTTGGGAACGAGCAGTACTTC.

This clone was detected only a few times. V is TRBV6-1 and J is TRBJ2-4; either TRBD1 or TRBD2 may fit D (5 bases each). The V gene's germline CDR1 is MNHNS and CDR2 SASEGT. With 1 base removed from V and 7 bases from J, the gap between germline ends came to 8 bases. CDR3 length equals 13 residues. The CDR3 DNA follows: TGTGCCAGCAGTGAAGTGGGACCCAACATTCAGTACTTC. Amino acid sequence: CASSEVGPNIQYF.

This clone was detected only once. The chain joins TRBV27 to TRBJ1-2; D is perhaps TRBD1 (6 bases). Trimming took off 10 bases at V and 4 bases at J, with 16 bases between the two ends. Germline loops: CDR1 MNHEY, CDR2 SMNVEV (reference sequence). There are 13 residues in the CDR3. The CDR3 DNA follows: TGTGCCACCGCCCGGGGGGCGTCCTATGGCTACACCTTC. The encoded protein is CATARGASYGYTF.

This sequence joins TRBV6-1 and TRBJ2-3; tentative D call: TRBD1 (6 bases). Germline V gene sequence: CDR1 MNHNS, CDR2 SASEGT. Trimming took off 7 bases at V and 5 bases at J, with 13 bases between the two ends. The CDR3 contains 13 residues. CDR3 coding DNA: TGTGCCAGCAAGACAGGAAGAAGAGATACGCAGTATTTT. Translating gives CASKTGRRDTQYF.

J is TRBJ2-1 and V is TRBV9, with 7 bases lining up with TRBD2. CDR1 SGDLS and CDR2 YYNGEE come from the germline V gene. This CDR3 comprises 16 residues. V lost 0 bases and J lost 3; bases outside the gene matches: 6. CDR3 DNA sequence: TGTGCCAGCAGCGTAGATGGCGGGAGTAACTACAATGAGCAGTTCTTC. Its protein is CASSVDGGSNYNEQFF.

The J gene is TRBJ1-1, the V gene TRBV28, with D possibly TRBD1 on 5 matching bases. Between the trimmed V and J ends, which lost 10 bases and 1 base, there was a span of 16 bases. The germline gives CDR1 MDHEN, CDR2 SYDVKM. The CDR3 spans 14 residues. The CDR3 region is CATTSGGRNTEAFF. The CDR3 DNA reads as TGTGCCACCACGTCCGGGGGGAGGAACACTGAAGCTTTCTTT.

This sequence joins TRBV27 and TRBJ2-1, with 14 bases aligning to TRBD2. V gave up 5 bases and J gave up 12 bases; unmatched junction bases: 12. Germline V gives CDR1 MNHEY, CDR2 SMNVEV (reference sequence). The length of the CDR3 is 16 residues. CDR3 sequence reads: CASSQTGGGTSGRQFF. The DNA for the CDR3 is TGTGCCAGCAGTCAAACGGGCGGCGGGACTAGCGGGAGGCAGTTCTTC.

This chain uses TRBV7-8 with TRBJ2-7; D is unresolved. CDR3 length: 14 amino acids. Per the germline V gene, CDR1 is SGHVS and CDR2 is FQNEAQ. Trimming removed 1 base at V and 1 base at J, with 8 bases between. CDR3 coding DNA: TGTGCCAGCAGCTTAGATTCGGCTTCCTACGAGCAGTACTTC. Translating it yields CASSLDSASYEQYF.

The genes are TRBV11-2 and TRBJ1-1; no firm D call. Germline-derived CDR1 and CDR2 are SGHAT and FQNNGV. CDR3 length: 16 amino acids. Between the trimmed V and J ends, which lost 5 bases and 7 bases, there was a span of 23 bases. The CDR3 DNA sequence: TGTGCCAGCAGCCCCGAGGCCTCACGATTGGGTCATGAAGCTTTCTTT. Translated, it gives CASSPEASRLGHEAFF.

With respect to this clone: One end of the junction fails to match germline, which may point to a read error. The CDR3 reads CSVGGVRELQEAQYF. DNA of the CDR3: TGCAGCGTTGGAGGCGTCAGGGAACTACAAGAGGCCCAGTACTTC. The genes are TRBV29-1 and TRBJ2-5, with a tentative D call TRBD1 (5 bases). CDR1 and CDR2 from the germline V gene are SQVTM and ANQGSEA. CDR3 length: 15 amino acids.

DNA of the CDR3: TGCAGCGTAATGACAGGGCTCAATCAGCCCCAGCATTTT. This encodes CSVMTGLNQPQHF. This chain joins TRBV29-1 and TRBJ1-5, with 7 bases that match TRBD1. This CDR3 has 13 residues. Germline CDR1 is SQVTM and CDR2 is ANQGSEA. The junction had 5 bases not matched to a gene; V was cut back by 6 bases and J by 3 bases.

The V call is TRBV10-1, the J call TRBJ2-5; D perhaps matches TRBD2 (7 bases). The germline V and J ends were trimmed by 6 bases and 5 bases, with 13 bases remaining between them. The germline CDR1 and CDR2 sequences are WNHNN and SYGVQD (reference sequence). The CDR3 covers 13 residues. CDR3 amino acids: CASREGGTETQYF. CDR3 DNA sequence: TGCGCCAGCAGAGAGGGGGGGACGGAGACCCAGTACTTC.